The rows below give T cell receptor beta chains drawn from one sample of a study of cytomegalovirus exposure and HLA in healthy donors. Clones were read by immunoSEQ multiplex PCR, and TCRdb kept only the in-frame ones, dropping some. Seen here are 250,000 to 400,000 clones, 87% observed once, and the top ten hold over 1%. Sequencing used PBMCs. These receptors were obtained from a woman aged 25 to 45 in good health and CMV-seropositive. Both conserved end residues are part of each CDR3. D genes are given only for firm matches. Size is omitted from some rows. Given values are once, few, many or a class for expanded clones.

d_call j_call v_call cdr3_length clone_size cdr3_aa cdr3_nt
- TRBJ2-7 TRBV7-9 16 - CASRLGGAGEGSEQYF TGTGCCAGCAGGCTCGGGGGCGCTGGTGAAGGATCCGAGCAGTACTTC
TRBD1 TRBJ1-4 TRBV30 13 - CAWSGTGKGKLFF TGTGCCTGGAGCGGGACAGGGAAAGGAAAACTGTTTTTT
- TRBJ1-2 TRBV19 13 few CASSIPGHYGYTF TGTGCCAGTAGTATTCCGGGGCACTATGGCTACACCTTC
TRBD1 TRBJ2-5 TRBV2 14 - CASTIGTGEETQYF TGTGCCAGCACCATCGGGACAGGGGAAGAGACCCAGTACTTC
TRBD1 TRBJ2-2 TRBV5-6 18 - CASSRRTGWYPNTGELFF TGTGCCAGCAGCAGACGGACAGGGTGGTACCCGAACACCGGGGAGCTGTTTTTT
- TRBJ2-7 TRBV5-1 14 - CASSSPSRSYEQYF TGCGCCAGCAGCTCGCCCTCCCGGTCCTACGAGCAGTACTTC
- TRBJ1-1 TRBV28 11 - CASSLMKEAFF TGTGCCAGCAGTTTAATGAAGGAAGCTTTCTTT
- TRBJ1-6 TRBV2 16 - CASNLRDAFYNSPLHF TGTGCCAGCAACCTCCGGGACGCCTTCTATAATTCACCCCTCCACTTT
TRBD2 TRBJ2-3 TRBV29-1 14 - CSVSSSGGPDTQYF TGCAGCGTTAGTTCTAGCGGGGGACCCGATACGCAGTATTTT
TRBD2 TRBJ2-7 TRBV7-9 16 - CASSPGLAGGPYEQYF TGTGCCAGCAGCCCGGGACTAGCGGGGGGACCATACGAGCAGTACTTC
TRBD1 TRBJ2-7 TRBV5-4 16 - CASSLANRGFSYEQYF TGTGCCAGCAGCTTGGCAAACAGGGGATTCTCCTACGAGCAGTACTTC
TRBD2 TRBJ2-1 TRBV9 18 - CASTSDGRAPSSYNEQFF TGTGCCAGCACCTCCGATGGGAGGGCCCCGAGCTCCTACAATGAGCAGTTCTTC
- TRBJ1-5 TRBV2 15 - CASSAFWGPNQPQHF TGTGCCAGCAGTGCGTTTTGGGGACCTAATCAGCCCCAGCATTTT
- TRBJ2-7 TRBV27 14 once CASSLGDSTYEQYF TGTGCCAGCAGTTTGGGGGATTCGACCTACGAGCAGTACTTC
TRBD1 TRBJ1-1 TRBV9 16 - CASSGTGGNEDTEAFF TGTGCCAGCAGCGGGACAGGGGGCAATGAGGACACTGAAGCTTTCTTT
- TRBJ1-6 TRBV6-5 12 - CASSYPLGPLHF TGTGCCAGCAGTTACCCCCTGGGACCCCTCCACTTT
TRBD2 TRBJ2-3 TRBV5-6 16 - CASSLSASGRTDTQYF TGTGCCAGCAGCTTGTCGGCTAGCGGGCGCACAGATACGCAGTATTTT
TRBD2 TRBJ2-5 TRBV10-2 16 - CASSNWLAGDQETQYF TGCGCCAGCAGTAACTGGCTAGCGGGGGACCAAGAGACCCAGTACTTC
- TRBJ2-2 TRBV28 17 - CASSLTLARRGTGELFF TGTGCCAGCAGTTTAACCCTAGCCAGAAGGGGCACCGGGGAGCTGTTTTTT
TRBD1 TRBJ2-4 TRBV27 16 - CASSRQGWITKNIQYF TGTGCCAGCAGCAGACAGGGATGGATAACCAAAAACATTCAGTACTTC
TRBD1 TRBJ2-2 TRBV7-9 17 - CASSLPTGTANTGELFF TGTGCCAGCAGCTTACCAACCGGGACAGCGAACACCGGGGAGCTGTTTTTT
- TRBJ2-3 TRBV29-1 16 - CSVVGVRNSGTDTQYF TGCAGCGTTGTGGGGGTTCGGAACTCGGGCACAGATACGCAGTATTTT
- TRBJ1-1 TRBV30 12 - CAWENLNTEAFF TGTGCCTGGGAGAACTTGAACACTGAAGCTTTCTTT
- TRBJ2-7 TRBV28 13 - CASRAPATYEQYF TGTGCCAGCAGAGCCCCGGCCACCTACGAGCAGTACTTC
TRBD2 TRBJ2-1 TRBV28 14 - CASDRTSGRNEQFF TGTGCCAGCGATCGGACTAGCGGGCGAAATGAGCAGTTCTTC
- TRBJ2-7 TRBV6-1 13 - CASNPGSSYEQYF TGTGCCAGCAACCCAGGGAGCTCCTACGAGCAGTACTTC
- TRBJ2-1 TRBV5-1 15 once CASSLVGTGYNEQFF TGCGCCAGCAGCTTGGTCGGGACCGGCTACAATGAGCAGTTCTTC
- TRBJ2-7 TRBV6-5 13 few CASNDRGSYEQYF TGTGCCAGCAACGACCGGGGCTCCTACGAGCAGTACTTC
TRBD2 TRBJ2-5 TRBV5-1 16 - CASSLGRPSGKETQYF TGCGCCAGCAGCTTGGGCCGCCCTAGCGGGAAAGAGACCCAGTACTTC